Presented here are 29 T cell receptor beta chains from one specimen sequenced in a study of graft-versus-host responses after intestinal transplantation (dated by TCRdb to the early 2020s). Interpreted using the paper, the time point label stands for: cells obtained before transplantation from donor or recipient. Library preparation was by the immunoSEQ multiplex PCR assay. TCRdb took over this immuneACCESS table, retaining in-frame rearrangements with V and J assigned. Such tables are incomplete; in checked studies, under half of the missing clones stem from an unresolved V gene, and the remainder is unexplained. This sample comprises fewer than 130,000 clones, about 94% of them detected only once. The ten biggest clones cover roughly 0.5% of the sample. Their cognate antigens are unknown. The source was unstimulated CD8+ T cells sorted from spleen or lymph node cells, collected before intestinal transplant. Receptors originate from a human donor who received an intestinal transplant.

The V and J genes are TRBV30 and TRBJ2-4; 7 bases agree with TRBD2. The trim removed 2 bases at V and 8 bases at J, leaving 6 bases unmatched. Per germline, CDR1 GTSNPN and CDR2 SVGIG (reference sequence). This CDR3 has 13 residues. Written as DNA, the CDR3 is TGTGCCTGGAGTAGCGGAGGGAGGGACATTCAGTACTTC. It codes for CAWSSGGRDIQYF.

The chain employs TRBV15 and TRBJ2-5; perhaps TRBD2 as D (6 bases). Trimming pared 6 bases from V and 4 bases from J, leaving 18 bases between. The CDR3 length is 15 residues. Germline V gives CDR1 LNHNV, CDR2 YYDKDF (reference sequence). Here the CDR3 reads CATRVGSGFSETQYF. CDR3 coding DNA: TGTGCCACCAGGGTCGGCAGCGGGTTTTCAGAGACCCAGTACTTC.

The chain carries TRBV27 and TRBJ1-1; a weak D match, TRBD1 (6 bases). Germline CDR1 and CDR2: MNHEY and SMNVEV (reference sequence). The CDR3 is 15 amino acids. The V end was cut by 2 bases, the J end by 5 bases, with 15 bases between. CDR3 bases: TGTGCCAGCAGTTTAACGGCCAGGGGTGGAACTGAAGCTTTCTTT. It specifies CASSLTARGGTEAFF.

About this clone itself: Other DNA sequences within the sample encode an identical CDR3. V gene TRBV19 combines with J gene TRBJ1-1; D unresolved. The germline CDR1 and CDR2 sequences are LNHDA and SQIVND (reference sequence). CDR3 size: 11 residues. V was pared by 3 bases and J by 4 bases, with 3 bases between. The CDR3 sequence: CASSMLTEAFF. The CDR3, as DNA: TGTGCCAGTAGTATGCTCACTGAAGCTTTCTTT.

V gene TRBV9 combines with J gene TRBJ2-7; no definite D call. Trimming pared 0 bases from V and 6 bases from J, leaving 10 bases between. Per the germline V gene, CDR1 is SGDLS and CDR2 is YYNGEE. This CDR3 region has 13 residues. CDR3 protein: CASSVDSLTEQYF. The CDR3 DNA sequence: TGTGCCAGCAGCGTAGACAGTCTGACCGAGCAGTACTTC.

This chain connects TRBV27 to TRBJ1-2; no definite D call. From germline, CDR1 is MNHEY and CDR2 SMNVEV (reference sequence). V was clipped by 6 bases and J by 4 bases, with 9 bases between them. The CDR3 loop spans 12 amino acids. The chain's CDR3 is CASRGLLYGYTF. The CDR3 bases are TGTGCCAGCAGGGGTCTCCTCTATGGCTACACCTTC.

The rearrangement joins TRBV25-1 to TRBJ2-7, with unresolved D. The CDR3 consists of 12 residues. V lost 6 bases to trimming and J lost 7 bases, with 13 bases between them. Germline V gene sequence: CDR1 MGHDK, CDR2 SYGVNS. DNA for the CDR3: TGTGCCAGCAGCCACAACTTGGGGGAGCAGTACTTC. Amino acid sequence: CASSHNLGEQYF.

The J gene is TRBJ2-7, the V gene TRBV13; 9 bases match TRBD1. This CDR3 comprises 14 residues. V lost 0 bases, J lost 7 bases, and 4 bases stayed unmatched. Looked up from germline, CDR1 is PRHDT and CDR2 is FYEKMQ (reference sequence). CDR3 amino acids: CASSLGQGAREQYF. The CDR3 region has the DNA TGTGCCAGCAGCTTAGGACAGGGGGCCCGTGAGCAGTACTTC.

The chain combines TRBV7-9 with TRBJ2-7, with no clear D. Trimming shortened V by 1 base and J by 6 bases, and 1 base separated the two germline ends. CDR1 is SEHNR, CDR2 FQNEAQ, per germline (reference sequence). The CDR3 runs to 10 residues. CDR3 protein: CASSLGEQYF. The CDR3 DNA reads TGTGCCAGCAGCTTAGGCGAGCAGTACTTC.

J is TRBJ2-7 and V is TRBV21-1; the DNA was not used to check the table's D call, TRBD1. TRBV21-1 has pseudogene status. The CDR3 runs to 15 residues. CDR3 in DNA: TGTGCCAGCAGCAACTACCGGGACAGGGGCGAGGAGCAGTACTTC. Translating it yields CASSNYRDRGEEQYF.

The CDR3 loop reads CASSLEVTGPEQYF. CDR3 bases: TGCGCCAGCAGCTTGGAGGTTACCGGCCCTGAGCAGTACTTC. The J gene is TRBJ2-7, the V gene TRBV5-1; D call uncertain. In germline, CDR1 is SGHRS, CDR2 YFSETQ. The CDR3 has 14 residues. Between the trimmed V and J ends, which lost 0 bases and 7 bases, there was a span of 14 bases.

DNA for the CDR3: TGCAGCGTTGTTGTAGTCAACTACGAGACCCAGTACTTC. Translated, it gives CSVVVVNYETQYF. This sequence joins TRBV29-1 and TRBJ2-5; D is ambiguous. From germline, CDR1 is SQVTM and CDR2 ANQGSEA. The CDR3 totals 13 residues. Trimming removed 4 bases from V and 5 bases from J, with 14 bases in between.

The chain combines TRBV6-5 with TRBJ1-5; D may be TRBD1 (5 bases). Germline V CDR1 and CDR2: MNHEY, SVGAGI. V lost 6 bases and J 6 bases, leaving 15 bases between the germline ends. The CDR3 totals 14 residues. Here the CDR3 DNA reads TGTGCCAGCAGGGCTGGGAGGGGTACTCAGCCCCAGCATTTT. This gives the protein CASRAGRGTQPQHF.

The chain couples TRBV7-8 to TRBJ2-1, with D maybe TRBD1 (5 bases). The germline V gene encodes CDR1 SGHVS and CDR2 FQNEAQ. Trimming cost V 2 bases and J 6 bases, with 8 bases left between them. The CDR3 spans 13 residues. The CDR3 coding sequence is TGTGCCAGCAGCTTATTTAGGGGCAATGAGCAGTTCTTC. As protein: CASSLFRGNEQFF.

The chain is built from TRBV27 and TRBJ1-5; D is possibly TRBD1 (5 bases). This CDR3 is 15 amino acids long. V was trimmed by 2 bases and J by 2 bases, leaving 10 bases between them. Germline V gene sequence: CDR1 MNHEY, CDR2 SMNVEV (reference sequence). The CDR3 protein is CASSLGGGGNQPQHF. As DNA, the CDR3 is TGTGCCAGCAGTTTAGGGGGAGGGGGCAATCAGCCCCAGCATTTT.

The rearrangement joins TRBV27 to TRBJ2-1, with TRBD2 matching over 11 bases. V lost 5 bases, J lost 9 bases, and 18 bases stayed unmatched. Germline loops: CDR1 MNHEY, CDR2 SMNVEV (reference sequence). The length of the CDR3 is 18 residues. CDR3 sequence reads: CASSGGATGTSGHSEQFF. The CDR3 nucleotides read TGTGCCAGCAGTGGGGGGGCCACCGGGACTAGCGGCCATAGTGAGCAGTTCTTC.

V gene TRBV7-9 combines with J gene TRBJ2-1; 15 bases are a match to TRBD2. CDR1 SEHNR and CDR2 FQNEAQ come from the germline V gene (reference sequence). The CDR3 totals 14 residues. Trimming cost V 5 bases and J 10 bases; bases outside gene matches: 3. Written as DNA, the CDR3 is TGTGCCAGCAGCCAAGGACTAGCGGGGGGGGAGCAGTTCTTC. Protein sequence: CASSQGLAGGEQFF.

This chain's CDR3 is CASSYSQGGGAAFF. CDR3 nucleotide sequence: TGTGCCAGCAGTTACTCCCAGGGAGGGGGCGCAGCTTTCTTT. The V call is TRBV6-5, the J call TRBJ1-1, with TRBD1 identical over 7 bases. This CDR3 is 14 amino acids long. CDR1 is MNHEY and CDR2 is SVGAGI in the germline V gene. V shed 0 bases, J shed 10 bases, and the junction held 8 bases outside the gene matches.

This rearrangement joins TRBV7-8 to TRBJ1-5; D is possibly TRBD1 (6 bases). The germline V gene encodes CDR1 SGHVS and CDR2 FQNEAQ. The CDR3 loop spans 13 amino acids. V was shortened by 5 bases and J by 4 bases, with 9 bases between the two germline ends. The CDR3 loop reads CASSPTGNQPQHF. The CDR3 bases are TGTGCCAGCAGCCCAACAGGGAATCAGCCCCAGCATTTT.

CDR3 loop: CASSPTGGEIGAFF. The DNA for the CDR3 is TGTGCCAGCAGTCCCACAGGGGGCGAGATTGGAGCTTTCTTT. The gene calls are TRBV28 and TRBJ1-1; 9 nucleotides match TRBD1. From germline, CDR1 is MDHEN and CDR2 SYDVKM. The V and J ends lost 5 bases and 10 bases, in that order; junction bases with no gene match: 11. The CDR3 runs to 14 residues.

The chain uses TRBV9 and TRBJ2-3; D gene uncertain. The CDR3 has 14 amino acids. V gave up 4 bases and J gave up 2 bases, with 11 bases separating them. Germline V lookup: CDR1 SGDLS, CDR2 YYNGEE. CDR3 nucleotide sequence: TGTGCCAGCAGCCCCCGCAGACTCACAGATACGCAGTATTTT. Residues: CASSPRRLTDTQYF.

The rearrangement joins TRBV2 to TRBJ2-6; TRBD1 might be the D (6 bases). The CDR3 spans 14 residues. Germline V gene lookup returns CDR1 SNHLY and CDR2 FYNNEI. The V end was cut by 4 bases, the J end by 2 bases, with 6 bases between. The CDR3 sequence is CASSGTAGANVLTF. The DNA of the CDR3 is TGTGCCAGCAGTGGGACAGCTGGGGCCAACGTCCTGACTTTC.

The chain joins TRBV27 to TRBJ2-7; a possible D gene is TRBD2 (6 bases). Germline CDR1 MNHEY, CDR2 SMNVEV (reference sequence). The CDR3 runs 13 residues. V lost 5 bases to trimming and J lost 4 bases, with 12 bases between them. The CDR3 is CASSTTSGYEQYF. DNA for the CDR3: TGTGCCAGCAGTACGACTAGTGGGTACGAGCAGTACTTC.

The rearrangement joins TRBV4-1 to TRBJ2-7; D gene unclear. The germline V and J ends were trimmed by 3 bases and 4 bases, with 16 bases remaining between them. Germline values: CDR1 MGHRA, CDR2 YSYEKL. CDR3 length: 15 residues. CDR3 in DNA: TGCGCCAGCAGCCAGGAACCGGGTTTAGGGTACGAGCAGTACTTC. Translating it yields CASSQEPGLGYEQYF.

The V and J genes are TRBV19 and TRBJ2-2, with D unresolved. This CDR3 is 12 amino acids long. V lost 2 bases and J lost 6, with 4 bases in between. The V gene's germline CDR1 is LNHDA and CDR2 SQIVND (reference sequence). The CDR3, as DNA: TGTGCCAGTAGTATATGGGCCGGGGAGCTGTTTTTT. It yields the protein CASSIWAGELFF.

The V call is TRBV5-6, the J call TRBJ1-1; D call uncertain. CDR3 length equals 12 residues. V was shortened by 4 bases and J by 0 bases, with 4 bases between the two germline ends. Per the germline V gene, CDR1 is SGHDT and CDR2 is YYEEEE. The CDR3: CASSILNTEAFF. DNA for the CDR3: TGTGCCAGCAGCATATTGAACACTGAAGCTTTCTTT. Full variable domain (rest looked up from reference TRBV5-6 and TRBJ1-1): DAGVTQSPTHLIKTRGQQVTLRCSPKSGHDTVSWYQQALGQGPQFIFQYYEEEERQRGNFPDRFSGHQFPNYSSELNVNALLLGDSALYLCASSILNTEAFFGQGTRLTVV.

This clone was found a few times. The chain joins TRBV19 to TRBJ1-3; no reliable D call. With 5 bases removed from V and 0 bases from J, the gap between germline ends came to 5 bases. The CDR3 has 13 amino acids. CDR1 and CDR2 (germline): LNHDA, SQIVND (reference sequence). This CDR3 is CASSEYSGNTIYF. CDR3 DNA sequence: TGTGCCAGTAGTGAATACTCTGGAAACACCATATATTTT.

The chain carries TRBV7-9 and TRBJ2-2; D gene uncertain. The V gene lost 4 bases and the J gene lost 1 base, with 7 bases spanning the gap. The CDR3 length is 14 residues. Germline loops: CDR1 SEHNR, CDR2 FQNEAQ (reference sequence). The CDR3, as DNA: TGTGCCAGCAGCTCCCTGGGGAACACCGGGGAGCTGTTTTTT. Translating gives CASSSLGNTGELFF. Supplemented by reference TRBV7-9 and TRBJ2-2, the full variable domain reads DTGVSQNPRHKITKRGQNVTFRCDPISEHNRLYWYRQTLGQGPEFLTYFQNEAQLEKSRLLSDRFSAERPKGSFSTLEIQRTEQGDSAMYLCASSSLGNTGELFFGEGSRLTVL.

In regard to this clone: Different DNA sequences within this sample yield the same CDR3. The chain has TRBV6-5 and TRBJ1-1, with D perhaps TRBD1 (5 bases). V dropped 0 bases and J dropped 1 base, with 6 bases sitting between them. CDR1 and CDR2 from the germline V gene are MNHEY and SVGAGI. The CDR3 consists of 14 residues. CDR3 region: CASSYSRGNTEAFF. The CDR3 DNA is TGTGCCAGCAGTTACTCGAGGGGGAACACTGAAGCTTTCTTT.